A single sample is the source of the 24 T cell receptor beta chains below, sequenced in a study of human T cells and chemical hapten exposure. The time point is: pre-sensitization, week 0. Treatment in this sample: therapeutic diphenylcyclopropenone sensitization with weekly scalp DPC. TCRdb recomputed calls from the RACE reads with MiXCR, one row per CDR3 protein. The sample contains more than 250,000 distinct CDR3 sequences, about 9% of which appear only once. Here the sequenced sample was whole blood, taken in connection with sensitization to the hapten diphenylcyclopropenone (DPC). These receptors all stem from a woman between 40 and 55 years old with alopecia areata. Some clones in this sample may be carry-over from other donors' samples.

The rearrangement links TRBV5-6 to TRBJ2-7; D may match TRBD1 or TRBD2 (5 bases each). V gave up 4 bases and J gave up 2 bases, with 16 bases separating them. The CDR3 length is 15 residues. Germline V gives CDR1 SGHDT, CDR2 YYEEEE. CDR3 coding DNA: TGTGCCAGCAGCGTGGGACCCCCGGCCACCTACGAGCAGTACTTC. This encodes CASSVGPPATYEQYF.

The chain has TRBV20-1 and TRBJ1-1; D possibly corresponds to TRBD1 (6 bases). V was clipped by 0 bases and J by 4 bases, with 9 bases between them. CDR1 and CDR2 (germline): DFQATT, SNEGSKA (reference sequence). The CDR3 runs 13 residues. The CDR3 spells CSARDWDTTEAFF. The CDR3 DNA reads as TGCAGTGCTAGAGATTGGGACACCACTGAAGCTTTCTTT.

This clonotype was seen a few times. This chain connects TRBV28 to TRBJ2-1; the D gene is possibly TRBD2 (6 bases). V lost 11 bases to trimming and J lost 3 bases, with 17 bases between them. CDR3 length: 14 amino acids. Germline CDR1 is MDHEN and CDR2 is SYDVKM. The CDR3 protein is CASLRGALYNEQFF. The DNA for the CDR3 is TGTGCCTCCCTGCGCGGGGCGCTCTACAATGAGCAGTTCTTC.

The chain links TRBV12-3 or TRBV12-4 to TRBJ2-1, with D possibly matching TRBD2 (6 bases). The CDR3 is 15 residues long. Between the trimmed V and J ends, which lost 5 bases and 6 bases, there was a span of 17 bases. The CDR3 bases are TGTGCCAGCAGTCCACTCCAAGGAGGGTTCAATGAGCAGTTCTTC. Translating it yields CASSPLQGGFNEQFF.

This clonotype was picked up a small number of times. The V call is TRBV29-1, the J call TRBJ2-5; a weak D match, TRBD2 (5 bases). The CDR3 covers 12 residues. Germline CDR1 is SQVTM and CDR2 is ANQGSEA. V lost 7 bases and J lost 7, with 16 bases in between. The CDR3 spells CSAGWESGTQYF. The DNA of the CDR3 is TGCAGCGCTGGCTGGGAGTCGGGGACCCAGTACTTC.

V and J are TRBV10-3 and TRBJ1-2; 9 bases map to TRBD1. The CDR3 has 14 amino acids. Trimming cost V 0 bases and J 7 bases; bases outside gene matches: 3. Looked up from germline, CDR1 is ENHRY and CDR2 is SYGVKD. CDR3 loop: CAISESGQGRGYTF. CDR3 sequence (DNA): TGTGCCATCAGTGAGTCGGGACAGGGTCGTGGCTACACCTTC.

The chain links TRBV18 to TRBJ1-1; D possibly corresponds to TRBD1 (6 bases). CDR3 size: 15 residues. Germline CDR1 and CDR2: KGHSH and LQKENI. The V and J ends lost 0 bases and 1 base respectively, with 9 bases between them. CDR3 nucleotide sequence: TGTGCCAGCTCACCACCCGGGACAACGAACACTGAAGCTTTCTTT. Amino acids: CASSPPGTTNTEAFF.

This clonotype was found a few times. Written as DNA, the CDR3 is TGTGCCATCAGTGACTGGAGGGGAGGGACCTACGAGCAGTACTTC. Protein product: CAISDWRGGTYEQYF. The chain is built from TRBV10-3 and TRBJ2-7; TRBD2 matches at 7 bases. Germline trimming cut 3 bases from V and 2 bases from J; bases unmatched to any gene: 7. This CDR3 comprises 15 residues. Germline loops: CDR1 ENHRY, CDR2 SYGVKD.

The chain carries TRBV5-6 and TRBJ1-4; a possible D gene is TRBD1 (5 bases). The CDR3 sequence is 15 residues long. The V and J ends lost 4 bases and 6 bases respectively, with 16 bases between them. The germline CDR1 and CDR2 sequences are SGHDT and YYEEEE. This CDR3 reads CASSRWGIPYEKLFF. In nucleotides, the CDR3 is TGTGCCAGCAGCCGTTGGGGCATCCCGTATGAAAAACTGTTTTTT.

This clonotype has a handful of counts. The chain couples TRBV3-1 to TRBJ2-7; D gene uncertain. V was shortened by 4 bases and J by 5 bases, with 6 bases between the two germline ends. The CDR3 totals 11 residues. Germline CDR1 and CDR2: LGHDT and YNNKEL (reference sequence). CDR3 sequence (DNA): TGTGCCAGCAGCCTACTACACGAGCAGTACTTC. Its protein is CASSLLHEQYF.

This clonotype was seen a few times. CDR3 DNA: TGTGCCTGGAGTCCAATCCGGGATAGAACCTACGAGCAGTACTTC. It specifies CAWSPIRDRTYEQYF. This chain joins TRBV30 and TRBJ2-7, with D possibly being TRBD2 (5 bases). The CDR3 consists of 15 residues. Trimming removed 2 bases at V and 2 bases at J, with 16 bases between. Germline CDR1 reads GTSNPN; CDR2 reads SVGIG (reference sequence).

The chain uses TRBV6-5 and TRBJ2-7; the D gene is possibly TRBD2 (7 bases). There are 15 residues in the CDR3. Trimming removed 0 bases from V and 4 bases from J, with 13 bases in between. Germline CDR1 and CDR2: MNHEY and SVGAGI. The DNA for the CDR3 is TGTGCCAGCAGTTACTCCGGCGGGGGCGGATACGAGCAGTACTTC. This gives the protein CASSYSGGGGYEQYF.

The sample holds a few counts of this clonotype. The V and J genes are TRBV5-6 and TRBJ2-3; 7 bases are shared with TRBD1. The CDR3 has 14 residues. From germline, CDR1 is SGHDT and CDR2 YYEEEE. The ends lost 4 bases at V and 3 bases at J; junction bases unmatched: 5. CDR3 loop: CASSRQGLTDTQYF. CDR3 DNA sequence: TGTGCCAGCAGCCGACAGGGCTTAACAGATACGCAGTATTTT.

There are a few counts of this clonotype. The V and J genes are TRBV7-9 and TRBJ2-2, with D perhaps TRBD1 (5 bases). Trimming took 5 bases from V and 0 from J, leaving 10 bases between them. The CDR3 totals 15 residues. The germline gives CDR1 SEHNR, CDR2 FQNEAQ (reference sequence). DNA of the CDR3: TGTGCCAGCAGCCGACAGACACCGAACACCGGGGAGCTGTTTTTT. It codes for CASSRQTPNTGELFF.

This clonotype showed up many times. The chain uses TRBV7-2 and TRBJ1-4; a possible D gene is TRBD1 (5 bases). V was pared by 5 bases and J by 7 bases, with 14 bases between. Germline assignment: CDR1 SGHTA and CDR2 FQGNSA. This CDR3 contains 14 residues. The CDR3 sequence is CASSLSRVGEKLFF. CDR3 nucleotide sequence: TGTGCCAGCAGCCTAAGCAGGGTGGGTGAAAAACTGTTTTTT. Complete variable domain (other parts from reference TRBV7-2 and TRBJ1-4): GAGVSQSPSNKVTEKGKDVELRCDPISGHTALYWYRQSLGQGLEFLIYFQGNSAPDKSGLPSDRFSAERTGGSVSTLTIQRTQQEDSAVYLCASSLSRVGEKLFFGSGTQLSVL.

This clonotype has only a few counts. This chain links TRBV6-1 with TRBJ2-7, with 7 bases lining up with TRBD1. The ends lost 3 bases at V and 1 base at J; junction bases unmatched: 9. Germline CDR1 and CDR2: MNHNS and SASEGT. The CDR3 is 16 amino acids. CDR3 DNA: TGTGCCAGCAGTGAGGACTCCGGGACAGCTTCCTACGAGCAGTACTTC. Translation gives CASSEDSGTASYEQYF.

This chain links TRBV7-6 with TRBJ1-1; D gene unclear. The CDR3 is 13 amino acids. Germline values: CDR1 SGHVS, CDR2 FNYEAQ. The V end lost 5 bases, the J end lost 4 bases, and 11 bases lay between the germline ends. The CDR3 nucleotides are TGTGCCAGCAGCCCGGCTTGGGGCACTGAAGCTTTCTTT. Translating it yields CASSPAWGTEAFF.

This clonotype was counted between two and nine times. The genes are TRBV12-3 or TRBV12-4 and TRBJ2-3; 9 bases match TRBD2. V shed 4 bases and J 5 bases; nucleotides not matched to a gene: 13. The CDR3 totals 17 residues. In DNA form, the CDR3 reads TGTGCCAGCAGTTCCCGGGTTGCGGGAGGGCCGGGAGATACGCAGTATTTT. Translating it yields CASSSRVAGGPGDTQYF.

The sample holds many counts of this clonotype. The chain carries TRBV6-2 or TRBV6-3 and TRBJ2-4; D is uncertain. V gave up 4 bases and J gave up 0 bases, with 13 bases separating them. The CDR3 sequence is 16 residues long. In germline, CDR1 is MNHEY, CDR2 SVGEGT. CDR3 residues: CASSSALHLAKNIQYF. For the CDR3, the DNA is TGTGCCAGCAGTTCCGCACTACATCTAGCCAAAAACATTCAGTACTTC.

This clonotype has a handful of counts. This chain uses TRBV6-6 with TRBJ2-7, with 7 bases that match TRBD1. Unmatched junction bases numbered 7, after V lost 2 bases and J lost 3 bases. The V gene's germline CDR1 is MNHNY and CDR2 SVGAGI (reference sequence). The CDR3 totals 15 residues. The CDR3 spells CASSYVTGYFYEQYF. The CDR3 coding sequence is TGTGCCAGCAGTTACGTGACAGGGTACTTCTACGAGCAGTACTTC.

This clonotype was recorded at least ten times. This chain connects TRBV3-1 to TRBJ2-7; perhaps TRBD2 as D (5 bases). V lost 0 bases, J lost 6 bases, and 9 bases lay in between. This CDR3 spans 13 amino acids. Looked up from germline, CDR1 is LGHDT and CDR2 is YNNKEL (reference sequence). The CDR3 is CASSQDLAGEQYF. The CDR3 nucleotides are TGTGCCAGCAGCCAAGATCTCGCGGGCGAGCAGTACTTC.

This clonotype was observed a few times. The rearrangement uses TRBV5-1 and TRBJ2-5; D gene ambiguous. Trimming took 3 bases from V and 4 from J, leaving 7 bases between them. The CDR3 runs 12 residues. CDR1 and CDR2 (germline): SGHRS, YFSETQ. The CDR3 DNA sequence: TGCGCCAGCAGCTATAGTTTAGAGACCCAGTACTTC. It encodes CASSYSLETQYF. The full variable domain, with the rest looked up from reference TRBV5-1 and TRBJ2-5, is KAGVTQTPRYLIKTRGQQVTLSCSPISGHRSVSWYQQTPGQGLQFLFEYFSETQRNKGNFPGRFSGRQFSNSRSEMNVSTLELGDSALYLCASSYSLETQYFGPGTRLLVL.

This clonotype was counted between two and nine times. V usage is TRBV12-3 or TRBV12-4 and J usage is TRBJ2-5; D perhaps matches TRBD2 (5 bases). Trimming left V 5 bases short and J 4 bases short, with 14 bases between. The CDR3 has 14 amino acids. Here the CDR3 DNA reads TGTGCCAGCAGTCCCGGACGGGGTGGAGAGACCCAGTACTTC. Translation: CASSPGRGGETQYF.

This clonotype was picked up a small number of times. The chain recombines TRBV6-2 or TRBV6-3 with TRBJ2-7; 7 positions agree with TRBD1. V gave up 5 bases and J gave up 0 bases; unmatched junction bases: 7. The CDR3 extends over 15 amino acids. The germline V gene encodes CDR1 MNHEY and CDR2 SVGEGT. The CDR3 coding sequence is TGTGCCAGCAGTCCCCGACAGGGAAACTCCTACGAGCAGTACTTC. Translation gives CASSPRQGNSYEQYF.